Listed here are 18 T cell receptor beta chains from one sample, sequenced in a study of PD-1 blockade in classical Hodgkin lymphoma. Each and every patient relapsed after autologous stem cell transplantation, and patients got differing brentuximab vedotin exposure. Sequencing used immunoSEQ multiplex PCR; TCRdb keeps in-frame clones, though not all of them. The sample holds almost 100,000 clones, more than 90% seen once. Material: peripheral blood mononuclear cells (PBMCs), obtained at baseline. The receptors stem from a human donor with classical Hodgkin lymphoma.

The chain links TRBV7-9 to TRBJ2-5; possible D gene TRBD1, 5 bases. Per germline, CDR1 SEHNR and CDR2 FQNEAQ (reference sequence). Trimming removed 3 bases from V and 2 bases from J, with 10 bases in between. The CDR3 runs to 14 residues. The CDR3 loop reads CASSFIRQQETQYF. The DNA of the CDR3 is TGTGCCAGCAGCTTTATTCGACAGCAAGAGACCCAGTACTTC.

The rearrangement links TRBV7-3 to TRBJ2-1, with 11 positions matching TRBD2. Germline loops: CDR1 SGHTA, CDR2 FQGTGA. V shed 5 bases and J 4 bases; nucleotides not matched to a gene: 16. The CDR3 covers 19 residues. Here the CDR3 reads CASSLLYPPGTSGYNEQFF. The DNA of the CDR3 is TGTGCCAGCAGCCTCCTCTACCCGCCCGGGACTAGCGGTTACAATGAGCAGTTCTTC.

V is TRBV28 and J is TRBJ1-2; tentative D call: TRBD1 (5 bases). CDR1 and CDR2 (germline): MDHEN, SYDVKM. The CDR3 totals 20 residues. The V and J ends lost 5 bases and 2 bases respectively, with 30 bases between them. The chain's CDR3 is CASSQITPDLLTGQNYGYTF. The CDR3 DNA is TGTGCCAGCAGTCAAATTACCCCAGACCTATTAACAGGCCAGAACTATGGCTACACCTTC.

The chain is built from TRBV30 and TRBJ1-1, with D perhaps matching TRBD1 (6 bases). The germline V and J ends were trimmed by 3 bases and 11 bases, with 19 bases remaining between them. This CDR3 has 13 amino acids. From germline, CDR1 is GTSNPN and CDR2 SVGIG (reference sequence). The CDR3 nucleotides are TGTGCCTGGAGACCAAAACAGGGAGTGGCGGCTTTCTTT. Protein sequence: CAWRPKQGVAAFF.

The rearrangement joins TRBV10-3 to TRBJ2-2; 10 bases are shared with TRBD1. Germline CDR1 ENHRY, CDR2 SYGVKD. The CDR3 is 15 amino acids. The ends lost 6 bases at V and 5 bases at J; junction bases unmatched: 6. The CDR3 sequence: CAIRRTGGGTGELFF. DNA for the CDR3: TGTGCCATCAGGCGGACAGGGGGAGGAACCGGGGAGCTGTTTTTT.

V is TRBV2 and J is TRBJ2-1; D gene uncertain. The CDR3 covers 11 residues. Germline assignment: CDR1 SNHLY and CDR2 FYNNEI. V shed 6 bases and J shed 8 bases, with 8 bases lying between them. In DNA form, the CDR3 reads TGTGCCAGCAGGAGAGATTATGAGCAGTTCTTC. It translates to CASRRDYEQFF.

V gene TRBV7-6 combines with J gene TRBJ1-1; no reliable D call. CDR3 length: 13 amino acids. In germline, CDR1 is SGHVS, CDR2 FNYEAQ. V shed 5 bases and J shed 1 base, with 8 bases lying between them. CDR3 region: CASSAGGNTEAFF. The DNA of the CDR3 is TGTGCCAGCAGCGCCGGCGGGAACACTGAAGCTTTCTTT. Full variable domain (outside the CDR3, taken from reference TRBV7-6 and TRBJ1-1): GAGVSQSPRYKVTKRGQDVALRCDPISGHVSLYWYRQALGQGPEFLTYFNYEAQQDKSGLPNDRFSAERPEGSISTLTIQRTEQRDSAMYRCASSAGGNTEAFFGQGTRLTVV.

The count of this clone is one. This chain joins TRBV9 and TRBJ1-1; D is ambiguous. The germline V gene encodes CDR1 SGDLS and CDR2 YYNGEE. Trimming stripped 1 base from V and 1 base from J, with 5 bases between. This CDR3 region has 13 residues. The CDR3 DNA sequence: TGTGCCAGCAGCGTACAGCCGAACACTGAAGCTTTCTTT. It translates to CASSVQPNTEAFF.

The chain recombines TRBV13 with TRBJ2-3; 7 bases map to TRBD2. J lost 1 base, V lost 8 bases, and 3 bases had no gene match. The CDR3 covers 13 residues. The germline CDR1 and CDR2 sequences are PRHDT and FYEKMQ (reference sequence). The CDR3 is CASRDYGTDTQYF. The CDR3 DNA sequence: TGTGCCAGCCGGGACTACGGCACAGATACGCAGTATTTT.

This rearrangement joins TRBV6-4 to TRBJ2-2, with a weak D call TRBD2 (6 bases). Trimming cost V 8 bases and J 7 bases, with 17 bases left between them. Per germline, CDR1 MRHNA and CDR2 SNTAGT. This CDR3 contains 14 residues. The CDR3 spells CASSSGVWGGELFF. The CDR3 coding sequence is TGTGCCAGCTCGTCGGGAGTTTGGGGCGGGGAGCTGTTTTTT.

The rearrangement links TRBV11-3 to TRBJ2-7, with TRBD2 matching over 16 bases. This CDR3 contains 16 residues. Looked up from germline, CDR1 is SGHNT and CDR2 is YENEEA. V dropped 5 bases and J dropped 4; count of bases not matched to a gene: 5. The CDR3, as DNA: TGTGCCAGCAGCCTCGGGACTAGCGGGAGGGTATACGAGCAGTACTTC. Amino acid sequence: CASSLGTSGRVYEQYF.

The chain joins TRBV19 to TRBJ2-4, with 8 nucleotides matching TRBD2. CDR1 and CDR2 (germline): LNHDA, SQIVND (reference sequence). The CDR3 spans 15 residues. Trimming removed 7 bases from V and 4 bases from J; junction bases left unmatched: 9. CDR3 residues: CASTPTSGFKNIQYF. CDR3 in DNA: TGTGCCAGTACGCCTACTAGCGGCTTTAAAAACATTCAGTACTTC.

This sequence joins TRBV2 and TRBJ2-7; D might be TRBD1 (6 bases). Germline loops: CDR1 SNHLY, CDR2 FYNNEI. The V gene lost 7 bases and the J gene lost 1 base, with 8 bases spanning the gap. The CDR3 is made up of 12 amino acids. The CDR3 loop is CASIRGSYEQYF. CDR3 bases: TGTGCCAGCATAAGGGGGTCCTACGAGCAGTACTTC.

The chain combines TRBV5-1 with TRBJ2-7; D gene ambiguous. From germline, CDR1 is SGHRS and CDR2 YFSETQ. The V end lost 0 bases, the J end lost 1 base, and 8 bases lay between the germline ends. This CDR3 is 14 amino acids long. CDR3 DNA sequence: TGCGCCAGCAGCTTGGCCCCAAAGTCCTACGAGCAGTACTTC. Translated: CASSLAPKSYEQYF.

This clone is a singleton in its sample. The same CDR3 also results from other DNA sequences found in this sample. For the CDR3, the DNA is TGTGCCAGCAGTTATCCGGGGACAGGGGGCTACGAGCAGTACTTC. It translates to CASSYPGTGGYEQYF. J is TRBJ2-7 and V is TRBV6-6, with TRBD1 matching 11 bases. Germline trimming cut 3 bases from V and 3 bases from J; bases unmatched to any gene: 4. Germline CDR1 and CDR2: MNHNY and SVGAGI (reference sequence). The length of the CDR3 is 15 residues.

The gene calls are TRBV5-4 and TRBJ2-2; D may match TRBD1 or TRBD2 (5 bases each). The V gene lost 1 base and the J gene lost 0 bases, with 19 bases spanning the gap. The CDR3 is 19 residues long. Germline lookup yields CDR1 SGHNT and CDR2 YYREEE (reference sequence). The CDR3 DNA is TGTGCCAGCAGCTTGTGGGAGAAACAGGATTACGCGAACACCGGGGAGCTGTTTTTT. Its translation is CASSLWEKQDYANTGELFF. Looking up the rest from reference TRBV5-4 and TRBJ2-2 gives the full variable domain: ETGVTQSPTHLIKTRGQQVTLRCSSQSGHNTVSWYQQALGQGPQFIFQYYREEENGRGNFPPRFSGLQFPNYSSELNVNALELDDSALYLCASSLWEKQDYANTGELFFGEGSRLTVL.

The V and J genes are TRBV2 and TRBJ2-7; 11 bases fit TRBD2. Per the germline V gene, CDR1 is SNHLY and CDR2 is FYNNEI. The V and J ends lost 2 bases and 4 bases, in that order; junction bases with no gene match: 4. The CDR3 totals 15 residues. The CDR3 protein is CASSETTSGIYEQYF. DNA for the CDR3: TGTGCCAGCAGTGAAACGACTAGCGGGATATACGAGCAGTACTTC.

The CDR3 protein is CASSSRQGPTDGYTF. DNA for the CDR3: TGTGCCAGCAGCTCTAGACAGGGCCCGACCGATGGCTACACCTTC. The chain uses TRBV7-3 and TRBJ1-2, with 7 positions matching TRBD1. Germline values: CDR1 SGHTA, CDR2 FQGTGA. This CDR3 comprises 15 residues. J was trimmed by 6 bases and V by 4 bases; bases with no gene match: 11.